The 9 T cell receptor beta chains presented below share a single source sample, sequenced in a study of T cells in localized non-small cell lung cancer. Some clones are missing from TCRdb's copy, which holds only in-frame ones; the method was immunoSEQ multiplex PCR. The repertoire holds roughly 40,000 clones, with around 84% as singletons. Sequencing used peripheral blood, obtained before any cancer treatment. All receptors come from a man aged 18 to 49 with stage I lung adenocarcinoma.

V is TRBV7-9 and J is TRBJ2-5; weak D call: TRBD1 (5 bases). This CDR3 is 17 amino acids long. The ends were cut back, 2 bases at V and 4 bases at J, with 20 bases in the middle. Per the germline V gene, CDR1 is SEHNR and CDR2 is FQNEAQ (reference sequence). CDR3 sequence (DNA): TGTGCCAGCAGCTTAAGACCCCAAACTTCTAGGGGAGAGACCCAGTACTTC. Protein sequence: CASSLRPQTSRGETQYF.

J is TRBJ1-2 and V is TRBV4-3; possible D gene TRBD1, 6 bases. The CDR3 length is 15 residues. With 0 bases removed from V and 5 bases from J, the gap between germline ends came to 13 bases. The germline V gene has CDR1 LGHNA and CDR2 YSLEER. CDR3 protein: CASSQEYRELYGYTF. In DNA form, the CDR3 reads TGCGCCAGCAGCCAAGAATACAGGGAGTTATATGGCTACACCTTC.

The chain combines TRBV5-4 with TRBJ2-1; TRBD2 matches 15 bases. The germline V gene encodes CDR1 SGHNT and CDR2 YYREEE (reference sequence). The CDR3 has 18 amino acids. V lost 4 bases to trimming and J lost 5 bases; unmatched junction nucleotides: 10. The CDR3 is CASSRGGLAGGQDNEQFF. CDR3 bases: TGTGCCAGCAGCCGAGGAGGACTAGCGGGGGGGCAGGACAATGAGCAGTTCTTC.

The chain combines TRBV7-9 with TRBJ1-4; maybe TRBD1 (5 bases). Germline CDR1 and CDR2: SEHNR and FQNEAQ (reference sequence). This CDR3 is 14 amino acids long. V gave up 3 bases and J gave up 7 bases, with 12 bases separating them. The DNA for the CDR3 is TGTGCCAGCAGCTTGGACATAAGGAGTGAAAAACTGTTTTTT. Its translation: CASSLDIRSEKLFF.

This clone was counted once. This sequence joins TRBV21-1 and TRBJ1-4. TRBV21-1 is termed a pseudogene. CDR3 length: 15 residues. The CDR3 nucleotides read TGTGCCAGCAGCAAAGTCTGTCAGGGGAGGGAAAAACTGTTTTTT. It specifies CASSKVCQGREKLFF.

The chain joins TRBV5-1 to TRBJ1-5; no definite D call. Germline loops: CDR1 SGHRS, CDR2 YFSETQ. The ends were cut back, 0 bases at V and 4 bases at J, with 5 bases in the middle. This CDR3 region has 13 residues. CDR3 sequence (DNA): TGCGCCAGCAGCTTGGGAGAAAATCAGCCCCAGCATTTT. It encodes CASSLGENQPQHF. Together with reference TRBV5-1 and TRBJ1-5, the CDR3 gives the full variable domain: KAGVTQTPRYLIKTRGQQVTLSCSPISGHRSVSWYQQTPGQGLQFLFEYFSETQRNKGNFPGRFSGRQFSNSRSEMNVSTLELGDSALYLCASSLGENQPQHFGDGTRLSIL.

V gene TRBV28 combines with J gene TRBJ2-2; D might be TRBD1 or TRBD2, each matching 6 bases. Deletions cut 4 bases from V and 3 bases from J, with 9 bases between. Germline CDR1 is MDHEN and CDR2 is SYDVKM. This CDR3 contains 14 residues. CDR3 nucleotides: TGTGCCAGCAGTTCCCGGGGGCACACCGGGGAGCTGTTTTTT. It translates to CASSSRGHTGELFF.

The chain recombines TRBV18 with TRBJ2-7; no firm D call. The ends were cut back, 3 bases at V and 2 bases at J, with 14 bases in the middle. This CDR3 is built from 15 residues. Germline values: CDR1 KGHSH, CDR2 LQKENI. CDR3 region: CASSPSERGTYEQYF. The DNA of the CDR3 is TGTGCCAGCTCACCCTCCGAGCGCGGAACCTACGAGCAGTACTTC. The full variable domain, completed using reference TRBV18 and TRBJ2-7, is NAGVMQNPRHLVRRRGQEARLRCSPMKGHSHVYWYRQLPEEGLKFMVYLQKENIIDESGMPKERFSAEFPKEGPSILRIQQVVRGDSAAYFCASSPSERGTYEQYFGPGTRLTVT.

This chain joins TRBV30 and TRBJ2-2, with a tentative D call TRBD2 (5 bases). The CDR3 sequence is 13 residues long. CDR1 is GTSNPN, CDR2 SVGIG, per germline (reference sequence). Trimming removed 0 bases from V and 4 bases from J, with 6 bases in between. The DNA of the CDR3 is TGTGCCTGGAGTGTACGGGGCACCGGGGAGCTGTTTTTT. Its protein product is CAWSVRGTGELFF.